A single sample gave rise to the 25 T cell receptor beta chains below, sequenced in a study of OX40 agonist ivuxolimab in advanced cancers. Profiling relied on immunoSEQ multiplex PCR, and the TCRdb table lists in-frame clones only, not all of them. The sample carries some 80,000 clones, approximately 93% recorded once. The sequences come from CD4+ or CD8+ T cells sorted from blood, collected in a trial of the OX40 agonist ivuxolimab. These receptors were collected from an adult with an advanced solid tumor such as melanoma, head and neck, liver or kidney cancer.

The table lists this clone with a count of one. The J gene is TRBJ2-1, the V gene TRBV9; 7 bases match TRBD2. The germline gives CDR1 SGDLS, CDR2 YYNGEE. This CDR3 contains 16 residues. The V and J ends lost 0 bases and 3 bases, in that order; junction bases with no gene match: 6. For the CDR3, the DNA is TGTGCCAGCAGCGTAGGGGCGGGAGAGATCTACAATGAGCAGTTCTTC. Protein sequence: CASSVGAGEIYNEQFF.

The chain links TRBV18 to TRBJ2-7; D possibly uses TRBD1 or TRBD2 (6 bases each). CDR3 size: 16 residues. CDR1 and CDR2 (germline): KGHSH, LQKENI. V was cut by 0 bases and J by 0 bases, with 12 bases left in between. The CDR3 spells CASSPPEGGSSYEQYF. For the CDR3, the DNA is TGTGCCAGCTCACCACCGGAGGGGGGTAGCTCCTACGAGCAGTACTTC.

This chain uses TRBV11-2 with TRBJ2-3; 10 nucleotides agree with TRBD2. Losses at the gene ends were 5 bases for V and 1 base for J; bases not matched to a gene: 3. CDR1 and CDR2 (germline): SGHAT, FQNNGV. CDR3 size: 15 residues. The CDR3 DNA reads as TGTGCCAGCAGCCCCGGGACTAGCGGCACAGATACGCAGTATTTT. This encodes CASSPGTSGTDTQYF.

The gene calls are TRBV7-9 and TRBJ1-1, with 8 bases lining up with TRBD1. Germline CDR1 SEHNR, CDR2 FQNEAQ (reference sequence). The CDR3 loop spans 15 amino acids. V gave up 2 bases and J gave up 3 bases; unmatched junction bases: 5. CDR3 DNA: TGTGCCAGCAGCTTATCGCAGGGGGCCCACACTGAAGCTTTCTTT. This encodes CASSLSQGAHTEAFF.

This chain connects TRBV11-1 to TRBJ1-1; 7 nucleotides match TRBD1. V shed 5 bases and J 8 bases; nucleotides not matched to a gene: 11. This CDR3 region has 14 residues. In germline, CDR1 is SGHAT, CDR2 FQDESV (reference sequence). The CDR3 DNA is TGTGCCAGCAGCCTCGAGGGGAGACAGGGAGAAGCTTTCTTT. It specifies CASSLEGRQGEAFF.

The chain recombines TRBV4-3 with TRBJ1-3; no clear D gene. With 4 bases removed from V and 0 bases from J, the gap between germline ends came to 7 bases. The CDR3 is 14 amino acids. Germline V gene data show CDR1 as LGHNA and CDR2 as YSLEER. In DNA, the CDR3 is TGCGCCAGCAGCCCTGGGGACTCTGGAAACACCATATATTTT. Its protein is CASSPGDSGNTIYF.

V gene TRBV27 combines with J gene TRBJ1-3; TRBD1 aligns across 8 bases. The CDR3 sequence is 14 residues long. CDR1 and CDR2 (germline): MNHEY, SMNVEV (reference sequence). The ends lost 5 bases at V and 2 bases at J; junction bases unmatched: 2. CDR3 bases: TGTGCCAGCAGTCAACAGGGGGCTGGAAACACCATATATTTT. It encodes CASSQQGAGNTIYF.

The rearrangement links TRBV4-3 to TRBJ2-3; maybe TRBD2 (5 bases). Per germline, CDR1 LGHNA and CDR2 YSLEER. The CDR3 has 14 amino acids. V was clipped by 3 bases and J by 4 bases, with 11 bases between them. DNA for the CDR3: TGCGCCAGCAGCCACGGACTCCCGCCAGATACGCAGTATTTT. This translates into CASSHGLPPDTQYF.

This clone occurred once. At one end the junction does not follow the germline gene, possibly because of a read error. CDR3 amino acids: CASSLGQGSGQYEQYF. DNA for the CDR3: TGTGCCAGCAGCCTAGGACAGGGTTCAGGCCAATACGAGCAGTACTTC. The chain joins TRBV13 to TRBJ2-7, with 8 bases identical to TRBD1. The V gene's germline CDR1 is PRHDT and CDR2 FYEKMQ (reference sequence). The CDR3 has 16 amino acids.

The chain combines TRBV11-3 with TRBJ2-1; the D is unclear. V was pared by 4 bases and J by 0 bases, with 7 bases between. The CDR3 is 14 amino acids. Germline CDR1 and CDR2: SGHNT and YENEEA. This CDR3 is CASSSPNSYNEQFF. In DNA, the CDR3 is TGTGCCAGCAGCTCTCCCAACTCCTACAATGAGCAGTTCTTC.

The V gene is TRBV9, the J gene TRBJ2-2; 11 positions agree with TRBD1. J lost 5 bases, V lost 4 bases, and 7 bases had no gene match. CDR3 length equals 16 residues. Germline V lookup: CDR1 SGDLS, CDR2 YYNGEE. The CDR3 spells CASSSRDRGLTGELFF. In DNA, the CDR3 is TGTGCCAGCAGCTCCCGGGACAGGGGGTTGACCGGGGAGCTGTTTTTT.

In its sample, this clone was seen once. The chain has TRBV19 and TRBJ2-2, with TRBD2 identical over 7 bases. The trim removed 3 bases at V and 5 bases at J, leaving 6 bases unmatched. Germline lookup yields CDR1 LNHDA and CDR2 SQIVND (reference sequence). The CDR3 spans 15 residues. CDR3 coding DNA: TGTGCCAGTAGTATGAGGCGGGAGTGGACCGGGGAGCTGTTTTTT. Encoded protein: CASSMRREWTGELFF.

The V and J genes are TRBV6-6 and TRBJ2-3; no clear D gene. V dropped 7 bases and J dropped 0 bases, with 11 bases sitting between them. CDR1 MNHNY and CDR2 SVGAGI come from the germline V gene (reference sequence). The CDR3 runs 14 residues. The CDR3 region has the DNA TGTGCCAGCAAGGGCGTCCGCAGCACAGATACGCAGTATTTT. It translates to CASKGVRSTDTQYF.

The chain carries TRBV5-1 and TRBJ2-1, with D tentatively TRBD1 (6 bases). The germline CDR1 and CDR2 sequences are SGHRS and YFSETQ. The CDR3 contains 14 residues. V dropped 2 bases and J dropped 5 bases, with 11 bases sitting between them. In nucleotides, the CDR3 is TGCGCCAGCAGCTTTCGGACAGCGGACAATGAGCAGTTCTTC. Amino acid sequence: CASSFRTADNEQFF.

V usage is TRBV10-2 and J usage is TRBJ2-1; a weak D match, TRBD1 (5 bases). From germline, CDR1 is WSHSY and CDR2 SAAADI. This CDR3 is 15 amino acids long. V was trimmed by 4 bases and J by 6 bases, leaving 16 bases between them. The CDR3 is CASSGWGSESNEQFF. CDR3 nucleotides: TGCGCCAGCAGTGGATGGGGCTCTGAGAGCAATGAGCAGTTCTTC.

The V and J genes are TRBV5-4 and TRBJ2-5; the match to TRBD2 covers 12 bases. Germline CDR1 is SGHNT and CDR2 is YYREEE (reference sequence). The CDR3 has 17 residues. The V gene end was trimmed by 0 bases and the J gene end by 5 bases; junction bases not matched to a gene: 8. This chain's CDR3 is CASSLGPSGGARETQYF. The DNA for the CDR3 is TGTGCCAGCAGCTTGGGTCCTAGCGGGGGGGCCAGGGAGACCCAGTACTTC.

This CDR3 reads CASSPTPGGTEAFF. The CDR3 DNA follows: TGTGCCAGCAGTCCGACCCCAGGGGGCACTGAAGCTTTCTTT. The gene calls are TRBV27 and TRBJ1-1, with 7 bases fitting TRBD1. Germline V gives CDR1 MNHEY, CDR2 SMNVEV (reference sequence). V shed 5 bases, J shed 4 bases, and the junction held 7 bases outside the gene matches. This CDR3 region has 14 residues.

The chain carries TRBV2 and TRBJ2-1, with D unresolved. The germline V gene has CDR1 SNHLY and CDR2 FYNNEI. CDR3 length: 14 amino acids. The V end was cut by 11 bases, the J end by 3 bases, with 17 bases between. The CDR3 region is CASTHRVNYNEQFF. In nucleotides, the CDR3 is TGTGCCTCGACCCACCGGGTAAACTACAATGAGCAGTTCTTC.

The CDR3 coding sequence is TGTGCCAGCAGCGCGTCACAGAACACCGGGGAGCTGTTTTTT. This gives the protein CASSASQNTGELFF. The gene calls are TRBV9 and TRBJ2-2, with D hard to call. The CDR3 runs to 14 residues. Looked up from germline, CDR1 is SGDLS and CDR2 is YYNGEE. The V end lost 3 bases, the J end lost 1 base, and 7 bases lay between the germline ends.

This chain uses TRBV11-3 with TRBJ1-1; D is perhaps TRBD1 (5 bases). CDR1 and CDR2 from the germline V gene are SGHNT and YENEEA. With 3 bases removed from V and 7 bases from J, the gap between germline ends came to 9 bases. The CDR3 is 12 residues long. CDR3: CASSFWDGEAFF. As DNA, the CDR3 is TGTGCCAGCAGCTTCTGGGACGGTGAAGCTTTCTTT.

The V and J genes are TRBV27 and TRBJ2-7; D ambiguous. Trimming stripped 6 bases from V and 5 bases from J, with 14 bases between. Looked up from germline, CDR1 is MNHEY and CDR2 is SMNVEV (reference sequence). The CDR3 is 13 residues long. Here the CDR3 DNA reads TGTGCCAGCAGGGTAGGGTCCGGGCACGAGCAGTACTTC. It is translated as CASRVGSGHEQYF.

V and J are TRBV6-5 and TRBJ2-3; D unresolved. The V end lost 7 bases, the J end lost 0 bases, and 5 bases lay between the germline ends. CDR3 size: 12 residues. The V gene's germline CDR1 is MNHEY and CDR2 SVGAGI. CDR3 bases: TGTGCCAGCACTGCTAGCACAGATACGCAGTATTTT. Protein product: CASTASTDTQYF.

In the case of this clone: A junction end diverges from the germline sequence, so it may reflect a read error. This chain connects TRBV18 to TRBJ1-1; a possible D gene is TRBD1 (6 bases). Germline V gene data show CDR1 as KGHSH and CDR2 as LQKENI. The CDR3 contains 13 residues. CDR3 region: CASSTGGRADAFF. The CDR3 DNA is TGTGCCAGCTCAACGGGGGGCAGGGCTGATGCTTTCTTT.

This chain joins TRBV13 and TRBJ2-3; 13 bases are a match to TRBD2. The germline V gene encodes CDR1 PRHDT and CDR2 FYEKMQ (reference sequence). J gave up 2 bases and V 5 bases, and 7 bases lay outside the gene matches. The CDR3 runs to 17 residues. The CDR3, as DNA: TGTGCCAGCAGCGGAACTAGCGGGAGGGCCCCCACAGATACGCAGTATTTT. Protein: CASSGTSGRAPTDTQYF.

The chain links TRBV4-2 to TRBJ2-3; no reliable D call. The germline CDR1 and CDR2 sequences are LGHNA and YNFKEQ. The CDR3 spans 13 residues. Trimming took off 1 base at V and 8 bases at J, with 10 bases between the two ends. CDR3 protein: CASSQALSGTQYF. The CDR3 nucleotides read TGTGCCAGCAGCCAAGCCCTCTCGGGTACGCAGTATTTT.